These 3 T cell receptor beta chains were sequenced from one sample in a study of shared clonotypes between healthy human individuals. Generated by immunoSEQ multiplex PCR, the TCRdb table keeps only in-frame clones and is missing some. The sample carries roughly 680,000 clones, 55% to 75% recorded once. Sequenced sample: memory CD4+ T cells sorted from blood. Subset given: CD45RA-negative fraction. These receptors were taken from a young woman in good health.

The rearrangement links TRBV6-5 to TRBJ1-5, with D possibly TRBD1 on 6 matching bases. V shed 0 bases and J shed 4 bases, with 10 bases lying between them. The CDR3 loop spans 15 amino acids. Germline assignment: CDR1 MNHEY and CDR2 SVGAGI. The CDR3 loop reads CASSYSGQLNQPQHF. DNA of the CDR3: TGTGCCAGCAGTTACTCGGGACAATTAAATCAGCCCCAGCATTTT.

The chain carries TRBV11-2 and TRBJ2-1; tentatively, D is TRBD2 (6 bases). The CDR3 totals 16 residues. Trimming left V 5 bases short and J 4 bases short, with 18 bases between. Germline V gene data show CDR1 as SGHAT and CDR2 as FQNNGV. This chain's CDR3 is CASSPTPLAHYNEQFF. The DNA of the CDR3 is TGTGCCAGCAGCCCGACCCCACTAGCTCATTACAATGAGCAGTTCTTC.

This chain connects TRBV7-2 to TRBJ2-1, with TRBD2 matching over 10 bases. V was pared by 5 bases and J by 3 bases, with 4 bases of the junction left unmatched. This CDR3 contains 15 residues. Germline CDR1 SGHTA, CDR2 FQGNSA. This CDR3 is CASSITSGNYNEQFF. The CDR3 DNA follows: TGTGCCAGCAGCATTACTAGCGGGAACTACAATGAGCAGTTCTTC.